The text below deals with one TCR beta chain. The antigen remains unidentified. Profiling relied on immunoSEQ multiplex PCR, and the TCRdb table lists in-frame clones only, not all of them. The sample records about 330,000 clones, about 74% being singletons. The J segment lost 7 bases and the V segment lost 0 bases, leaving 10 bases of the junction unmatched. Germline CDR1 and CDR2: GTSNPN and SVGIG (reference sequence). The CDR3 contains 16 residues. This entry is derived from a study of shared clonotypes between healthy human individuals. Notes on the study in general: The generation probabilities recorded for non-shared clonotypes fell below those of clonotypes shared by all four donors.

The receptor comes from a man aged 30 to 39 in good health. The chain joins TRBV30 to TRBJ2-1; TRBD2 matches 9 bases. Specimen: memory CD4+ T cells sorted from blood. Indicated subset: CD45RA-negative fraction. The CDR3 region is CAWSVRGAGGGNEQFF. The CDR3 nucleotides read TGTGCCTGGAGTGTACGAGGAGCGGGAGGAGGGAATGAGCAGTTCTTC.